Presented here are 19 T cell receptor beta chains from one specimen sequenced in a study of breast tumors, draining lymph nodes, adjacent tissues. Breast cancer patients provided tissue from their axillary draining lymph nodes. MiXCR, run by TCRdb on the multiplex PCR reads, gives a single entry per CDR3 protein. Of around 230,000 distinct CDR3 sequences listed, around 35% are singletons. Specimen: axillary lymph node tissue. The receptors stem from a female donor with breast cancer. Some clones in this sample may be carry-over from other donors' samples.

The rearrangement joins TRBV6-4 to TRBJ1-2; a possible D gene is TRBD1 (6 bases). Germline assignment: CDR1 MRHNA and CDR2 SNTAGT. The V and J ends lost 5 bases and 4 bases respectively, with 11 bases between them. The CDR3 extends over 13 amino acids. CDR3 bases: TGTGCCAGCAGTCAACAGGGAGGCTATGGCTACACCTTC. Its protein is CASSQQGGYGYTF.

This clonotype was seen many times. The V and J genes are TRBV10-3 and TRBJ2-3, with 10 nucleotides matching TRBD2. Losses at the gene ends were 6 bases for V and 3 bases for J; bases not matched to a gene: 6. Germline values: CDR1 ENHRY, CDR2 SYGVKD. CDR3 length equals 15 residues. The CDR3, as DNA: TGTGCCATCAGACTAGCGGGATTATCGACAGATACGCAGTATTTT. This encodes CAIRLAGLSTDTQYF.

This clonotype was seen at least ten times. This chain joins TRBV15 and TRBJ1-3; D is perhaps TRBD1 (5 bases). This CDR3 comprises 16 residues. Germline loops: CDR1 LNHNV, CDR2 YYDKDF (reference sequence). Trimming removed 0 bases from V and 0 bases from J, with 9 bases in between. The CDR3 here is CATSRDRGTSGNTIYF. CDR3 bases: TGTGCCACCAGCAGAGATAGGGGTACCTCTGGAAACACCATATATTTT.

By sample share, this clonotype is medium-sized (0.01 to 0.1%). The chain uses TRBV7-8 and TRBJ1-2; D is perhaps TRBD1 (5 bases). Germline V gene data show CDR1 as SGHVS and CDR2 as FQNEAQ. With 1 base removed from V and 6 bases from J, the gap between germline ends came to 6 bases. CDR3 length: 12 amino acids. CDR3 region: CASSLGGDGYTF. CDR3 DNA: TGTGCCAGCAGCTTAGGGGGGGATGGCTACACCTTC.

This chain joins TRBV27 and TRBJ1-6; no firm D call. The CDR3 runs to 14 residues. Germline assignment: CDR1 MNHEY and CDR2 SMNVEV (reference sequence). With 5 bases removed from V and 1 base from J, the gap between germline ends came to 6 bases. The CDR3 DNA follows: TGTGCCAGCAGTGGCCCATCCTATAATTCACCCCTCCACTTT. It is translated as CASSGPSYNSPLHF.

This clonotype came up many times. The J gene is TRBJ1-6, the V gene TRBV9; D is unresolved. V was cut by 6 bases and J by 6 bases, with 13 bases left in between. Germline V gene lookup returns CDR1 SGDLS and CDR2 YYNGEE. The CDR3 loop spans 14 amino acids. The CDR3 spells CASTGSAGNSPLHF. In nucleotides, the CDR3 is TGTGCCAGCACCGGGTCGGCGGGTAATTCACCCCTCCACTTT. Full variable domain (rest looked up from reference TRBV9 and TRBJ1-6): DSGVTQTPKHLITATGQRVTLRCSPRSGDLSVYWYQQSLDQGLQFLIQYYNGEERAKGNILERFSAQQFPDLHSELNLSSLELGDSALYFCASTGSAGNSPLHFGNGTRLTVT.

The rearrangement links TRBV7-6 to TRBJ1-3, with D perhaps TRBD1 (5 bases). V was cut by 5 bases and J by 4 bases, with 15 bases left in between. The length of the CDR3 is 15 residues. Per germline, CDR1 SGHVS and CDR2 FNYEAQ. The CDR3 loop is CASSVRLGGGNTIYF. CDR3 in DNA: TGTGCCAGCAGCGTGAGGCTGGGGGGAGGAAACACCATATATTTT.

The gene calls are TRBV15 and TRBJ2-3; TRBD1 agrees at 7 bases. Germline CDR1 reads LNHNV; CDR2 reads YYDKDF (reference sequence). Germline trimming cut 3 bases from V and 4 bases from J; bases unmatched to any gene: 7. The CDR3 has 15 amino acids. The CDR3 sequence is CATSSLQGVPDTQYF. DNA of the CDR3: TGTGCCACCAGCAGCTTGCAGGGGGTTCCAGATACGCAGTATTTT. Based on the CDR3 plus reference TRBV15 and TRBJ2-3, the full variable domain is DAMVIQNPRYQVTQFGKPVTLSCSQTLNHNVMYWYQQKSSQAPKLLFHYYDKDFNNEADTPDNFQSRRPNTSFCFLDIRSPGLGDTAMYLCATSSLQGVPDTQYFGPGTRLTVL.

The chain is built from TRBV5-4 and TRBJ1-4, with a possible D match to TRBD1 (5 bases). The CDR3 length is 14 residues. Germline V gives CDR1 SGHNT, CDR2 YYREEE (reference sequence). The V and J ends lost 1 base and 5 bases respectively, with 9 bases between them. CDR3 sequence reads: CASSLKSGNEKLFF. The DNA of the CDR3 is TGTGCCAGCAGCTTGAAGTCAGGGAATGAAAAACTGTTTTTT.

This clonotype was counted once. This rearrangement joins TRBV29-1 to TRBJ1-1; D remains unclear. This CDR3 contains 13 residues. Germline V gene lookup returns CDR1 SQVTM and CDR2 ANQGSEA. The ends were cut back, 7 bases at V and 1 base at J, with 13 bases in the middle. This CDR3 reads CSAGGTQNTEAFF. The CDR3 DNA is TGCAGCGCCGGAGGCACACAGAACACTGAAGCTTTCTTT. Based on the CDR3 plus reference TRBV29-1 and TRBJ1-1, the full variable domain is SAVISQKPSRDICQRGTSLTIQCQVDSQVTMMFWYRQQPGQSLTLIATANQGSEATYESGFVIDKFPISRPNLTFSTLTVSNMSPEDSSIYLCSAGGTQNTEAFFGQGTRLTVV.

This clonotype was observed at least ten times. The chain carries TRBV5-8 and TRBJ1-2; TRBD1 aligns across 8 bases. J gave up 8 bases and V 1 base, and 7 bases lay outside the gene matches. The CDR3 consists of 14 residues. CDR1 SGHTS and CDR2 YDEGEE come from the germline V gene. The CDR3 sequence: CASSLNQGAGGYTF. The CDR3 nucleotides read TGTGCCAGCAGCTTGAACCAGGGGGCGGGGGGCTACACCTTC.

At least ten counts were recorded for this clonotype. The chain combines TRBV5-6 with TRBJ2-6, with 7 bases lining up with TRBD1. The CDR3 extends over 17 amino acids. The trim removed 3 bases at V and 0 bases at J, leaving 6 bases unmatched. In germline, CDR1 is SGHDT, CDR2 YYEEEE. For the CDR3, the DNA is TGTGCCAGCAGCTCACAGGGGTTTTACTCTGGGGCCAACGTCCTGACTTTC. Amino acid sequence: CASSSQGFYSGANVLTF.

This clonotype was counted many times. The chain employs TRBV7-6 and TRBJ1-2; 10 bases are a match to TRBD1. CDR1 SGHVS and CDR2 FNYEAQ come from the germline V gene. The CDR3 is 15 amino acids. V lost 4 bases and J lost 4; bases outside the gene matches: 6. CDR3 sequence: CASSSGTGDTYGYTF. As DNA, the CDR3 is TGTGCCAGCAGCTCAGGGACAGGGGATACCTATGGCTACACCTTC.

This chain uses TRBV25-1 with TRBJ2-1; 8 bases are a match to TRBD1. The CDR3 is 14 residues long. The germline V gene encodes CDR1 MGHDK and CDR2 SYGVNS. The DNA of the CDR3 is TGTGCTACAGACAATCAGGGGGCAGTCAATGAGCAGTTCTTC. Translated: CATDNQGAVNEQFF.

There are many counts of this clonotype. The chain employs TRBV9 and TRBJ1-4; D is unclear. The V end lost 0 bases, the J end lost 7 bases, and 10 bases lay between the germline ends. Per germline, CDR1 SGDLS and CDR2 YYNGEE. The CDR3 spans 14 residues. In nucleotides, the CDR3 is TGTGCCAGCAGCGTAGCTCTCGGCACTGAAAAACTGTTTTTT. Protein product: CASSVALGTEKLFF. Complete variable domain (other parts from reference TRBV9 and TRBJ1-4): DSGVTQTPKHLITATGQRVTLRCSPRSGDLSVYWYQQSLDQGLQFLIQYYNGEERAKGNILERFSAQQFPDLHSELNLSSLELGDSALYFCASSVALGTEKLFFGSGTQLSVL.

The V and J genes are TRBV19 and TRBJ1-5, with D perhaps matching TRBD1 (5 bases). The CDR3 is made up of 11 amino acids. The germline V and J ends were trimmed by 4 bases and 9 bases, with 7 bases remaining between them. The V gene's germline CDR1 is LNHDA and CDR2 SQIVND (reference sequence). The chain's CDR3 is CASSKGMPQHF. In DNA form, the CDR3 reads TGTGCCAGTAGTAAGGGGATGCCCCAGCATTTT.

V is TRBV27 and J is TRBJ2-1; D ambiguous. The CDR3 is made up of 13 amino acids. V dropped 2 bases and J dropped 7 bases, with 9 bases sitting between them. Looked up from germline, CDR1 is MNHEY and CDR2 is SMNVEV (reference sequence). The CDR3 DNA sequence: TGTGCCAGCAGTTTAATAATACGTAATGAGCAGTTCTTC. This gives the protein CASSLIIRNEQFF.

V is TRBV12-3 or TRBV12-4 and J is TRBJ2-5, with 8 bases aligning to TRBD2. The V gene end was trimmed by 4 bases and the J gene end by 1 base; junction bases not matched to a gene: 8. The CDR3 sequence is 16 residues long. CDR3 sequence: CASSSRTSTFQETQYF. DNA of the CDR3: TGTGCCAGCAGTTCGCGGACTAGCACCTTCCAAGAGACCCAGTACTTC.

There are many counts of this clonotype. Here the CDR3 DNA reads TGTGCCAGCAGCTTAGGAGGCTCTCCAGGGGGAAACACCATATATTTT. Protein sequence: CASSLGGSPGGNTIYF. This chain joins TRBV7-2 and TRBJ1-3, with D maybe TRBD1 (5 bases). Trimming stripped 1 base from V and 4 bases from J, with 14 bases between. Per the germline V gene, CDR1 is SGHTA and CDR2 is FQGNSA. This CDR3 has 16 amino acids.